The clone carrying this T cell receptor beta chain was observed a handful of times. Antigen specificity is unknown. The sample originates from a study of cytomegalovirus exposure and HLA in healthy donors. Study conclusions and caveats: Association of about 17,000 TCR beta sequences with HLA alleles was found at 0.05 false discovery rate in a later analysis. In an earlier analysis, in approximately 630 donors, most V segments appeared productive either ~87% or ~30% of the time.

PCR amplification relied on 60 Vbeta primers (plus 13 Jbeta primers). The assay was immunoSEQ multiplex PCR, and TCRdb's table has in-frame clones only and misses some. The table lists hundreds of thousands of clones, 60% to 80% of them singletons, with 3% to 4% in the top ten. This CDR3 has 15 amino acids. In germline, CDR1 is SEHNR, CDR2 FQNEAQ (reference sequence). Trimming removed 1 base at V and 0 bases at J, with 7 bases between. This TCR was sampled from a male donor in good health and CMV-seronegative. Material: PBMCs. This chain joins TRBV7-9 and TRBJ1-5, with D perhaps matching TRBD1 (5 bases). CDR3 in amino acids: CASSLGGDSNQPQHF. Written as DNA, the CDR3 is TGTGCCAGCAGCTTAGGGGGGGATAGCAATCAGCCCCAGCATTTT.